Detailed here is one TCR beta chain. The antigen is undetermined. This sample was taken from a study of cytomegalovirus exposure and HLA in healthy donors. General study results and limits: Associated with HLA alleles at 0.05 false discovery rate in a later analysis were some 16,000 TCR beta sequences.

V was trimmed by 3 bases and J by 0 bases, leaving 18 bases between them. This CDR3 comprises 18 residues. Per the germline V gene, CDR1 is MGHRA and CDR2 is YSYEKL. 60 Vbeta and 13 Jbeta primers were used in PCR. TCRdb's table, derived via immunoSEQ multiplex PCR, lists solely in-frame clones and lacks some. The table records fewer than 250,000 clones, approximately 86% of them present only once. The clonotype comes from a woman younger than 30 in good health and CMV-seronegative. V is TRBV4-1 and J is TRBJ1-5, with D possibly being TRBD1 (6 bases). The material sequenced was PBMCs. CDR3 protein: CASSHIPGQLDSNQPQHF. The CDR3 nucleotides read TGCGCCAGCAGCCACATCCCCGGACAGTTAGATAGCAATCAGCCCCAGCATTTT.